This TCR beta chain was found in a study of cytomegalovirus exposure and HLA in healthy donors. The study, taken as a whole, reports: It emerged from a later analysis that several of the most significant clusters appeared to be linked to common viral pathogens. A previous analysis found most TCR beta V segments productive roughly 90% or roughly 30% of the time. Looking again later, the authors saw that most CMV-associated TCR beta chains seemed HLA-restricted.

Germline V gene data show CDR1 as MGHRA and CDR2 as YSYEKL. CDR3 size: 17 residues. The J segment lost 6 bases and the V segment lost 4 bases, leaving 10 bases of the junction unmatched. This clone showed up just a few times. Its antigen is unidentified. The PCR employed 60 Vbeta primers together with 13 Jbeta primers. The repertoire was sequenced with immunoSEQ multiplex PCR; TCRdb's copy has only in-frame clones and lacks some. This sample yields 110,000 or so clones, of which roughly 67% are seen a single time; roughly 8.7% belongs to the top ten. The V and J genes are TRBV4-1 and TRBJ2-1; 12 positions match TRBD1. The clonotype comes from a man between 18 and 29 years old in good health and CMV-seropositive. The sequencing sample was made of PBMCs. The CDR3 sequence is CASSRGTGGPPVNEQFF. The DNA for the CDR3 is TGCGCCAGCAGCCGCGGGACAGGGGGCCCCCCAGTCAATGAGCAGTTCTTC.